The present entry profiles one T cell receptor (beta chain) with its context. Its antigen remains unknown. The sample is drawn from a study of cytomegalovirus exposure and HLA in healthy donors. The study's findings and limits: In a later analysis, V- and J-gene trimming of beta chains associated with a DCLRE1C missense variant, replicated independently. Earlier findings revealed that most TCR beta V segments proved productive either about 87% or about 30% of the time. In a later analysis, the majority of CMV-associated beta chains seemingly showed HLA restriction.

PCR involved 60 Vbeta and 13 Jbeta primers. The table came from immunoSEQ multiplex PCR; TCRdb's copy has only in-frame clones and leaves some out. The sample has about 160,000 clones, 84% seen once; the top ten hold about 6%. Germline lookup yields CDR1 SGDLS and CDR2 YYNGEE. This CDR3 has 15 residues. The V and J genes are TRBV9 and TRBJ2-7, with 7 bases aligning to TRBD2. The J call may be mistaken, given a closer DNA end match to TRBJ2-1. What was sequenced was PBMCs. The sequence was collected from a man over 45 in good health and CMV-seropositive. In nucleotides, the CDR3 is TGTGCCAGCAGCGTAGAGGTGTCTCGGGAGGTTCCTCAGTTCTTC. It is translated as CASSVEVSREVPQFF.